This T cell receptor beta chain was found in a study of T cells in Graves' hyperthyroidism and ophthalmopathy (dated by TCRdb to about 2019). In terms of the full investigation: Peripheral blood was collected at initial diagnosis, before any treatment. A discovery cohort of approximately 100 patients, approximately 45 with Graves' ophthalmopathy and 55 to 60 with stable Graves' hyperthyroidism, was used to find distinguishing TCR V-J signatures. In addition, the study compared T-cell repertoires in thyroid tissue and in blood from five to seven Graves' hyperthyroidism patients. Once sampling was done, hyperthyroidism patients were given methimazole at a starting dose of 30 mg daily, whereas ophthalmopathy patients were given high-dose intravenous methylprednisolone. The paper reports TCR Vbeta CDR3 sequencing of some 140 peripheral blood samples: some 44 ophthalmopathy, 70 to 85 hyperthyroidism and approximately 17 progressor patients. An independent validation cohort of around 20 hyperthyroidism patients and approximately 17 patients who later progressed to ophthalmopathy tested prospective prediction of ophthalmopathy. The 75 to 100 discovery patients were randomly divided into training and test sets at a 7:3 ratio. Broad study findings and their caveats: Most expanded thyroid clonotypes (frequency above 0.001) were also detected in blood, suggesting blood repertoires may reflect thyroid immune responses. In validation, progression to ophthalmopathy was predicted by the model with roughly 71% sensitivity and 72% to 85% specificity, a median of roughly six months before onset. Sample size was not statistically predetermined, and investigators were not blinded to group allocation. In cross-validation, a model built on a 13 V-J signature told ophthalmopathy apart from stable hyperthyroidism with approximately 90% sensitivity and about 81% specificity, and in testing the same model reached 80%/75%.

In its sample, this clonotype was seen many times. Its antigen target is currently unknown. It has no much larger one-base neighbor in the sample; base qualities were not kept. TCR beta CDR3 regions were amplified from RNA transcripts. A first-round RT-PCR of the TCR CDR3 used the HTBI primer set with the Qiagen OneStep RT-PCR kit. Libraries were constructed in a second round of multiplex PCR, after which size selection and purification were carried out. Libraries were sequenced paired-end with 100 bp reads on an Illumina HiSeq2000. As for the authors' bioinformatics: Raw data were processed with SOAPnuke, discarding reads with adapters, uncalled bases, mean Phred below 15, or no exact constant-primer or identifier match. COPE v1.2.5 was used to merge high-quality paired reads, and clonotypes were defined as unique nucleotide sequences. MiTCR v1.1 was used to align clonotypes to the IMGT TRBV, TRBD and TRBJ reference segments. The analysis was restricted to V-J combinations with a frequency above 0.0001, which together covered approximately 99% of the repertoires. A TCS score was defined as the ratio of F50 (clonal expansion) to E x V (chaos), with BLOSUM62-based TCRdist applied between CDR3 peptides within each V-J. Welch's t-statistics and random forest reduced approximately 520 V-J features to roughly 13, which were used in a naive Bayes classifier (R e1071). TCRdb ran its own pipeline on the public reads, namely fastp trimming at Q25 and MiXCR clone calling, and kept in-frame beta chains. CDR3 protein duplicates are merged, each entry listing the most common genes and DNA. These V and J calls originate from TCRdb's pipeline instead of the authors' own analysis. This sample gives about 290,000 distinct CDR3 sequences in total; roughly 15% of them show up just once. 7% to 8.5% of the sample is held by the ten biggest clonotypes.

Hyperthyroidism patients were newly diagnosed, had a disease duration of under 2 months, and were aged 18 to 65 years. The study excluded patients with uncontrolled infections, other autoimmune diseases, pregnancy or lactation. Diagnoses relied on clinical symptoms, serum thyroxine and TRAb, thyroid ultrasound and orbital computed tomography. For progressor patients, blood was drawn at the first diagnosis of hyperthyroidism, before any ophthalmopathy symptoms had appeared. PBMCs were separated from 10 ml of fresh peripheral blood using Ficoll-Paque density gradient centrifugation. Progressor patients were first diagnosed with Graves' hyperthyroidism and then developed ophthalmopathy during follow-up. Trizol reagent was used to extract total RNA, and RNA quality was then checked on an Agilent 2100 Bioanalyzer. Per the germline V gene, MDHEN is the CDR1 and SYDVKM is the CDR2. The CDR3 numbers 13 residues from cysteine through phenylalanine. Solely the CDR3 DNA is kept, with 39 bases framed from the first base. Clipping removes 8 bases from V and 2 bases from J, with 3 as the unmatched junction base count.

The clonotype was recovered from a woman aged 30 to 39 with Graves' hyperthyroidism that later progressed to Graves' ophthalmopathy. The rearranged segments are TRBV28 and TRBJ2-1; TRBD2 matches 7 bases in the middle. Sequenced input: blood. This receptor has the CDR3 CASRAGTYNEQFF. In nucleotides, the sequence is TGTGCCAGCCGAGCGGGAACCTACAATGAGCAGTTCTTC.